The T cell receptor (beta chain) under discussion was sequenced for a study of blood T cells in healthy people across ages. A second PCR, run for roughly 7 to 11 cycles, used a sample-barcoded 5' primer plus a J-beta primer mix. TCRdb called the 5' RACE reads again in MiXCR, with one record for every CDR3 protein. The data show 600,000 to 850,000 distinct CDR3 sequences, roughly 25% seen once. This same sample was also taken into another study, of T cells of mothers and their children. That study adds: Each donor was one of three healthy Caucasian mothers or one of their six children.

The sample was blood. This TCR came from a boy younger than 18 in good health.

CDR3 DNA: TGTGCTAGTGGTTTGGGGACAGGGGAGTGGAACACTGAAGCTTTCTTT. Amino acids: CASGLGTGEWNTEAFF. The gene calls are TRBV12-5 and TRBJ1-1; 9 positions agree with TRBD1. The germline CDR1 and CDR2 sequences are LGHNT and FRNRAP. This CDR3 region has 16 residues. V was pared by 1 base and J by 1 base, with 4 bases of the junction left unmatched.